The rows below give T cell receptor beta chains drawn from one sample of a study of CD8 T cells in Susac syndrome. TCRdb ran MiXCR on the immunoSEQ multiplex PCR reads and lists one entry per CDR3 protein. The data contain 150,000 or so distinct CDR3 sequences, roughly 95% of them singletons. Material: CD4+ T cells from PBMCs. All receptors derive from a human donor with Susac syndrome. Both conserved end residues are part of each CDR3. Each record gives: clone size, D gene, J gene, V gene, CDR3 protein, CDR3 DNA. D genes are given only for firm matches. Size tells how often a clone was seen (once, few, many) or the class of an expanded clone, and some rows leave it out.

- TRBD2 TRBJ2-3 TRBV6-4 CASSDVAGAGTDTQYF TGTGCCAGCAGTGACGTTGCGGGAGCGGGCACAGATACGCAGTATTTT
- - TRBJ2-1 TRBV5-6 CASSLVRQGTYNEQFF TGTGCCAGCAGCTTGGTTCGGCAGGGCACCTACAATGAGCAGTTCTTC
- TRBD1 TRBJ2-5 TRBV7-3 CASSRGTGVRETQYF TGTGCCAGCAGCCGTGGGACAGGGGTACGGGAGACCCAGTACTTC
- - TRBJ1-2 TRBV5-1 CASSLAAEGGYGYTF TGCGCCAGCAGCTTGGCGGCTGAGGGGGGCTATGGCTACACCTTC
- TRBD1 TRBJ2-7 TRBV28 CASSLGDRGFYYEQYF TGTGCCAGCAGTTTAGGGGACAGGGGGTTCTACTACGAGCAGTACTTC
- - TRBJ2-1 TRBV29-1 CSVEDSGPEQFF TGCAGCGTTGAAGATTCGGGGCCCGAGCAGTTCTTC
- - TRBJ1-2 TRBV4-3 CASSQEQGYGYTF TGCGCCAGCAGCCAAGAGCAGGGCTATGGCTACACCTTC
- - TRBJ2-3 TRBV15 CATSRVFAGRPTDTQYF TGTGCCACCAGCAGAGTTTTCGCTGGACGCCCCACAGATACGCAGTATTTT
- - TRBJ2-3 TRBV7-2 CASSFYGDTQYF TGTGCCAGCAGCTTTTACGGAGATACGCAGTATTTT
- TRBD2 TRBJ2-3 TRBV5-1 CASRLAGLGADTQYF TGCGCCAGCCGTTTAGCGGGGTTAGGCGCAGATACGCAGTATTTT
- - TRBJ2-3 TRBV7-2 CASSYGDTQYF TGTGCCAGCTCCTATGGAGATACGCAGTATTTT
- TRBD1 TRBJ2-3 TRBV30 CAWSRTGRASDTQYF TGTGCCTGGAGTCGGACAGGGCGGGCTTCAGATACGCAGTATTTT
- - TRBJ2-7 TRBV28 CASSIDLGSYEQYF TGTGCCAGCAGCATCGATTTGGGGTCCTACGAGCAGTACTTC
- - TRBJ2-4 TRBV7-2 CASSRTRLAKNIQYF TGTGCCAGCAGCCGCACACGACTAGCCAAAAACATTCAGTACTTC
once - TRBJ2-5 TRBV7-9 CASSLGSPSAQGETQYF TGTGCCAGCAGCTTAGGGAGCCCTAGCGCACAAGGAGAGACCCAGTACTTC
once - TRBJ2-1 TRBV2 CAGAQEDEQFF TGTGCCGGGGCGCAGGAAGATGAGCAGTTCTTC
- TRBD2 TRBJ2-1 TRBV5-1 CASSPDLGGPFVQFF TGCGCCAGCAGCCCCGACTTGGGAGGGCCTTTTGTGCAGTTCTTC